Presented here are 7 T cell receptor beta chains from one specimen sequenced in a study of T cells after yellow fever vaccination. TCRdb fed the 5' RACE reads into MiXCR, producing one record per CDR3 protein. The top ten clones hold 2.5% to 4% of a sample with about 320,000 distinct CDR3 sequences, roughly an eighth of them seen once. The input for sequencing was CD4+ T cells sorted from PBMCs, taken 15 days after the yellow fever booster vaccination. The receptors stem from a man in his late teens or twenties who received the YFV17D yellow fever vaccine.

The J gene is TRBJ2-5, the V gene TRBV10-3; TRBD2 is a possible D gene (6 bases). CDR1 is ENHRY, CDR2 SYGVKD, per germline. The CDR3 covers 14 residues. Trimming shortened V by 4 bases and J by 3 bases, and 12 bases separated the two germline ends. This CDR3 is CAISAGTGEETQYF. CDR3 sequence (DNA): TGTGCCATCAGTGCCGGGACGGGGGAAGAGACCCAGTACTTC.

This clonotype has more than one count but fewer than ten. The rearrangement uses TRBV4-3 and TRBJ1-2; 7 nucleotides agree with TRBD1. Germline V CDR1 and CDR2: LGHNA, YSLEER. The ends lost 4 bases at V and 1 base at J; junction bases unmatched: 12. The CDR3 runs to 17 residues. CDR3 in DNA: TGCGCCAGCAGCCGGTACCAGGGGGACAGCATTAACTATGGCTACACCTTC. Translation: CASSRYQGDSINYGYTF.

This clonotype was seen only a few times. The rearrangement uses TRBV12-3 or TRBV12-4 and TRBJ2-4; D gene ambiguous. The CDR3 spans 14 residues. Deletions cut 7 bases from V and 4 bases from J, with 14 bases between. For the CDR3, the DNA is TGTGCCAGCACCCCCACGGCCCTGAAAAACATTCAGTACTTC. Residues: CASTPTALKNIQYF.

This clonotype occurred a few times. The V call is TRBV5-6, the J call TRBJ1-6; D not resolved. CDR3 size: 13 residues. Looked up from germline, CDR1 is SGHDT and CDR2 is YYEEEE. V lost 0 bases to trimming and J lost 8 bases, with 6 bases between them. The CDR3 bases are TGTGCCAGCAGCTTGGAGCGCTATTCACCCCTCCACTTT. It translates to CASSLERYSPLHF.

This clonotype has a handful of counts. The chain recombines TRBV7-8 with TRBJ1-4; D is uncertain. Trimming pared 4 bases from V and 10 bases from J, leaving 22 bases between. Germline lookup yields CDR1 SGHVS and CDR2 FQNEAQ. CDR3 length: 16 residues. As DNA, the CDR3 is TGTGCCAGCAGCTGGGAGGCGATTTTGTACGGACGAAAACTGTTTTTT. Its protein is CASSWEAILYGRKLFF.

In this sample, this clonotype turned up a few times. CDR3 residues: CSARSTNEKLFF. The CDR3 DNA follows: TGCAGTGCTCGATCAACTAATGAAAAACTGTTTTTT. V usage is TRBV20-1 and J usage is TRBJ1-4; the D is unclear. This CDR3 is built from 12 residues. Germline-derived CDR1 and CDR2 are DFQATT and SNEGSKA (reference sequence). Deletions cut 5 bases from V and 0 bases from J, with 4 bases between.

Only a few counts were recorded for this clonotype. The CDR3 DNA follows: TGCAGCGCTGGAACACGGATACGTGAAGCTTTCTTT. It yields the protein CSAGTRIREAFF. This rearrangement joins TRBV29-1 to TRBJ1-1; no definite D call. The length of the CDR3 is 12 residues. V lost 7 bases to trimming and J lost 7 bases, with 16 bases between them. Germline loops: CDR1 SQVTM, CDR2 ANQGSEA.